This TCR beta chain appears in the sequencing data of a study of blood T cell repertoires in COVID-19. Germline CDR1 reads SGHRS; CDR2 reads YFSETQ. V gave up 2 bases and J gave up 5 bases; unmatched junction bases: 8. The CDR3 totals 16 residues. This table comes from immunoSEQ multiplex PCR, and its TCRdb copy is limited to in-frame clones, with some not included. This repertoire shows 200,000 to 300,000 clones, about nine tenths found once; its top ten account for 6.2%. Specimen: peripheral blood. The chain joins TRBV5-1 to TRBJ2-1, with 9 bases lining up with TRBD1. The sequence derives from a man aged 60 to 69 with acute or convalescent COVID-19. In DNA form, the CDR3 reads TGCGCCAGCAGCTTAACTCCCGGGACAGGGAACAATGAGCAGTTCTTC. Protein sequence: CASSLTPGTGNNEQFF.